The 13 T cell receptor beta chains below come from one sample, sequenced in a study of blood T cell repertoires in COVID-19 (dated by TCRdb to about 2020). Library method: the immunoSEQ multiplex PCR assay. Sourced from immuneACCESS, this table was stored by TCRdb with only in-frame sequences that have V and J called. A share of the clones is absent; for the studies checked, an unresolved V gene accounts for under half, and the remainder has no known explanation. The sample contains 110,000 to 150,000 clones, roughly 80% of them found a single time. The ten largest make up about 4% of the sample. Specimen: peripheral blood. These receptors were taken from a man in his 70s who had recovered from COVID-19.

V gene TRBV7-2 combines with J gene TRBJ2-7; the D gene is possibly TRBD1 (6 bases). With 0 bases removed from V and 3 bases from J, the gap between germline ends came to 9 bases. Germline CDR1 and CDR2: SGHTA and FQGNSA. This CDR3 spans 14 amino acids. Here the CDR3 reads CASSLAGGGYEQYF. The CDR3 DNA reads as TGTGCCAGCAGCTTAGCTGGGGGCGGCTACGAGCAGTACTTC.

The V gene is TRBV4-1, the J gene TRBJ2-7; 7 bases are shared with TRBD1. CDR1 and CDR2 (germline): MGHRA, YSYEKL. V shed 4 bases, J shed 2 bases, and the junction held 11 bases outside the gene matches. The CDR3 is 16 residues long. In DNA form, the CDR3 reads TGCGCCAGCAGCCGGAGCACAGGACAGGTTGCCTACGAGCAGTACTTC. It encodes CASSRSTGQVAYEQYF.

This chain joins TRBV5-4 and TRBJ1-6; TRBD1 matches 8 bases. Germline V gene sequence: CDR1 SGHNT, CDR2 YYREEE (reference sequence). V shed 0 bases and J 4 bases; nucleotides not matched to a gene: 6. The CDR3 runs to 17 residues. CDR3 sequence (DNA): TGTGCCAGCAGCTTGGTAGGGCAGGGGGCGTATAATTCACCCCTCCACTTT. This gives the protein CASSLVGQGAYNSPLHF.

This chain joins TRBV19 and TRBJ2-1; 11 bases align to TRBD2. V shed 5 bases and J 7 bases; nucleotides not matched to a gene: 7. In germline, CDR1 is LNHDA, CDR2 SQIVND (reference sequence). CDR3 length: 15 amino acids. The CDR3 here is CASSQLAGVGNEQFF. In nucleotides, the CDR3 is TGTGCCAGTAGTCAACTAGCGGGAGTGGGGAATGAGCAGTTCTTC.

Only a few counts were recorded for this clone. The V and J genes are TRBV29-1 and TRBJ1-2, with 9 bases that match TRBD1. V was pared by 8 bases and J by 8 bases, with 6 bases of the junction left unmatched. This CDR3 spans 11 amino acids. Germline CDR1 reads SQVTM; CDR2 reads ANQGSEA. DNA of the CDR3: TGCAGCACGTGGACAGGGGCGGGCTACACCTTC. Translated: CSTWTGAGYTF.

V and J are TRBV3-1 (or the pseudogene TRBV3-2) and TRBJ1-1, with TRBD1 matching 8 bases. The germline gives CDR1 LGHDT, CDR2 YNNKEL (reference sequence). V was pared by 4 bases and J by 6 bases, with 16 bases of the junction left unmatched. The CDR3 has 17 residues. CDR3 amino acids: CASSPRQGRPLGAEAFF. The CDR3 region has the DNA TGTGCCAGCAGCCCTCGACAGGGGCGACCATTGGGAGCTGAAGCTTTCTTT.

The chain employs TRBV6-5 and TRBJ1-1; a weak D match, TRBD1 (6 bases). The V gene lost 7 bases and the J gene lost 5 bases, with 17 bases spanning the gap. This CDR3 comprises 14 residues. Per the germline V gene, CDR1 is MNHEY and CDR2 is SVGAGI. The DNA of the CDR3 is TGTGCCAGCACCCCTATGTGGGGGCAGACTGAAGCTTTCTTT. Encoded protein: CASTPMWGQTEAFF.

The chain couples TRBV18 to TRBJ2-6; 11 bases are shared with TRBD2. The ends lost 3 bases at V and 0 bases at J; junction bases unmatched: 1. CDR3 length: 17 residues. CDR1 and CDR2 (germline): KGHSH, LQKENI. DNA of the CDR3: TGTGCCAGCTCACCGGGACTAGCGGCCTCTGGGGCCAACGTCCTGACTTTC. Translated: CASSPGLAASGANVLTF.

The V and J genes are TRBV9 and TRBJ2-1, with TRBD1 identical over 8 bases. J was trimmed by 9 bases and V by 2 bases; bases with no gene match: 13. This CDR3 has 16 amino acids. Germline assignment: CDR1 SGDLS and CDR2 YYNGEE. The CDR3 nucleotides read TGTGCCAGCAGCGTGACGCCCGGGACAGGCCCCGCTGAGCAGTTCTTC. It specifies CASSVTPGTGPAEQFF.

This chain links TRBV30 with TRBJ1-1; D uncertain. Germline CDR1 and CDR2: GTSNPN and SVGIG (reference sequence). This CDR3 spans 13 amino acids. V was cut by 8 bases and J by 1 base, with 14 bases left in between. The DNA of the CDR3 is TGTGCCCAAGTCGGGATGGGGAACACTGAAGCTTTCTTT. Translation gives CAQVGMGNTEAFF.

In this sample, this clone turned up many times. Other DNA sequences in this sample translate to the same CDR3. The CDR3 sequence: CASSSGTSGSTDTQYF. As DNA, the CDR3 is TGCGCCAGCAGCTCCGGGACTAGCGGTAGCACAGATACGCAGTATTTT. The rearrangement links TRBV5-1 to TRBJ2-3, with 11 bases aligning to TRBD2. CDR1 SGHRS and CDR2 YFSETQ come from the germline V gene. V was pared by 3 bases and J by 0 bases, with 3 bases of the junction left unmatched. CDR3 length: 16 residues.

Here the CDR3 DNA reads TGTGCCGGTTGGACAGGGGGGGAAGCTTTCTTT. Translated: CAGWTGGEAFF. This chain joins TRBV30 and TRBJ1-1; 10 nucleotides match TRBD1. Trimming at V came to 8 bases and at J to 8 bases, leaving 5 bases not matched to a gene. This CDR3 is built from 11 residues. Germline CDR1 and CDR2: GTSNPN and SVGIG (reference sequence).

V usage is TRBV7-8 and J usage is TRBJ2-7; 7 bases agree with TRBD2. The CDR3 spans 13 residues. CDR1 is SGHVS and CDR2 is FQNEAQ in the germline V gene. The V segment lost 5 bases and the J segment 3 bases; nucleotides outside the gene matches: 4. CDR3 sequence (DNA): TGTGCCAGCAGCGGGGGGGGAAACTACGAGCAGTACTTC. This codes for CASSGGGNYEQYF.